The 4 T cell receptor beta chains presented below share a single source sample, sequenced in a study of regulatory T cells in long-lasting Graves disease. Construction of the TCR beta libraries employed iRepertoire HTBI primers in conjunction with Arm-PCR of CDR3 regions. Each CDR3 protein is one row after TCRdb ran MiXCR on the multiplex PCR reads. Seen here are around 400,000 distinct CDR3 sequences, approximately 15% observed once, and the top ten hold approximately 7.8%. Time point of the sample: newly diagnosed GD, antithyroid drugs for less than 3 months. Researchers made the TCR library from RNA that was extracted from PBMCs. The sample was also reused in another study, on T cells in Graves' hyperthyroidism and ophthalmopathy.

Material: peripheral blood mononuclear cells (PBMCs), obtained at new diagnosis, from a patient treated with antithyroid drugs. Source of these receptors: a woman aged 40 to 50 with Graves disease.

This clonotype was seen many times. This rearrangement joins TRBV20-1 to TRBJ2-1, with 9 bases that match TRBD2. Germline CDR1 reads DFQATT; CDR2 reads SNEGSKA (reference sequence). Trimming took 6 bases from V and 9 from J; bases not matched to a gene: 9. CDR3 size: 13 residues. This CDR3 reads CSASSGSWVEQFF. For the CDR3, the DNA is TGCAGTGCCAGTAGCGGGAGTTGGGTTGAGCAGTTCTTC.

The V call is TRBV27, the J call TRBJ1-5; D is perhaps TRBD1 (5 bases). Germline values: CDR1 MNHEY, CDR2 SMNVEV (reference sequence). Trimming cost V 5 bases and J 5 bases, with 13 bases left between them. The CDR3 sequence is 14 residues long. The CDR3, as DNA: TGTGCCAGCAGTCCCATTCAGGGTTATCAGCCCCAGCATTTT. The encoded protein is CASSPIQGYQPQHF.

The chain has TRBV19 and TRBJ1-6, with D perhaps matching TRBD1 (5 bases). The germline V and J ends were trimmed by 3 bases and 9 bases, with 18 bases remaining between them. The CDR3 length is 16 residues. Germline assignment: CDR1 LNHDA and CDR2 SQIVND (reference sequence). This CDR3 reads CASSITGRGFRSPLHF. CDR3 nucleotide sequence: TGTGCCAGTAGTATTACGGGACGTGGCTTTCGTTCACCCCTCCACTTT.

The CDR3 reads CASSFAGSNEKLFF. The CDR3 nucleotides are TGTGCCAGCAGCTTTGCAGGGTCTAATGAAAAACTGTTTTTT. The V and J genes are TRBV7-9 and TRBJ1-4; D may be TRBD1 (5 bases). The CDR3 has 14 residues. Trimming took 3 bases from V and 3 from J, leaving 8 bases between them. The germline V gene encodes CDR1 SEHNR and CDR2 FQNEAQ (reference sequence).